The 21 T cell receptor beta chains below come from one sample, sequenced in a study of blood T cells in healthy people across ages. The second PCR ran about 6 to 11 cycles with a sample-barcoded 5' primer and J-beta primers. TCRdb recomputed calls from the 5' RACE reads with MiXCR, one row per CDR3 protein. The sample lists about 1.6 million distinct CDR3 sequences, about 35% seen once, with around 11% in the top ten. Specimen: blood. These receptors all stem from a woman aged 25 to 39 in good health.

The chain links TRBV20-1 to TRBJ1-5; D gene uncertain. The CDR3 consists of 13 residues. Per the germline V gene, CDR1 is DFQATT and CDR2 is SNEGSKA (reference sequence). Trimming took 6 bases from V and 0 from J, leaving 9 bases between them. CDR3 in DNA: TGCAGTGCAGCCGACAATAGCAATCAGCCCCAGCATTTT. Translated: CSAADNSNQPQHF.

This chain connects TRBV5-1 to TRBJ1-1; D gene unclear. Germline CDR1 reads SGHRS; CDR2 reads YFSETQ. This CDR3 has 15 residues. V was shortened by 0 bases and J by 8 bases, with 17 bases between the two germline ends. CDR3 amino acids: CASSLGAGSRGEAFF. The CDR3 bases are TGCGCCAGCAGCTTGGGGGCAGGCTCCCGCGGCGAAGCTTTCTTT.

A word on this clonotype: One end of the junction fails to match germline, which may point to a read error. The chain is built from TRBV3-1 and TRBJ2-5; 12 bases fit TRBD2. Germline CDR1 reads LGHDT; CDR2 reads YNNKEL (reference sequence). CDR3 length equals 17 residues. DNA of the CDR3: TGTGCCAGCGGCCAAGGCCTGACTAGCGGGAGAACGGAGACCCAGTACTTC. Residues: CASGQGLTSGRTETQYF.

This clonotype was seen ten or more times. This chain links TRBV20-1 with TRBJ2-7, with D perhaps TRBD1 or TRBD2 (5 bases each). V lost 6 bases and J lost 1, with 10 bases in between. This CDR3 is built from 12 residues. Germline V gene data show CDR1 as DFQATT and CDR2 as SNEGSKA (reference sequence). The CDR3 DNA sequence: TGCAGTGCCGGGGACGGATCCTACGAGCAGTACTTC. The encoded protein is CSAGDGSYEQYF.

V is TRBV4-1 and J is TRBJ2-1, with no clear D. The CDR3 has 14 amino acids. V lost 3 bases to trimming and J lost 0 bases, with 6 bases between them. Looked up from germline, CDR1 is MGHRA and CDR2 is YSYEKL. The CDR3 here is CASSQPHSYNEQFF. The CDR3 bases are TGCGCCAGCAGCCAGCCACACTCCTACAATGAGCAGTTCTTC.

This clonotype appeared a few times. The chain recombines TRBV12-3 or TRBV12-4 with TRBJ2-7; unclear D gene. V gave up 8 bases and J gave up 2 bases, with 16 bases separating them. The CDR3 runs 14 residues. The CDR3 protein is CASAPSPVPYEQYF. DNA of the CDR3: TGTGCCAGCGCCCCCTCCCCCGTCCCCTACGAGCAGTACTTC.

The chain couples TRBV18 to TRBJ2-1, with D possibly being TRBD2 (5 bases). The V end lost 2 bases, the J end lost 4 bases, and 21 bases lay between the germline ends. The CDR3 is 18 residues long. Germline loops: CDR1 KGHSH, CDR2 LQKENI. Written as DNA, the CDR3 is TGTGCCAGCTCACCATTTGGGAGCGGAGGAGGAAGATACAATGAGCAGTTCTTC. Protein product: CASSPFGSGGGRYNEQFF.

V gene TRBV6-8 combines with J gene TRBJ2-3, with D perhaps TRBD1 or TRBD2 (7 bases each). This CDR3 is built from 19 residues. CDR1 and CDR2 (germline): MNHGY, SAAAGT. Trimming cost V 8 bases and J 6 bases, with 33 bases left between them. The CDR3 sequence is CASSYGRGIAGATKDTQYF. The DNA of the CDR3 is TGTGCCAGCTCATACGGCAGGGGGATCGCGGGGGCTACCAAGGATACGCAGTATTTT.

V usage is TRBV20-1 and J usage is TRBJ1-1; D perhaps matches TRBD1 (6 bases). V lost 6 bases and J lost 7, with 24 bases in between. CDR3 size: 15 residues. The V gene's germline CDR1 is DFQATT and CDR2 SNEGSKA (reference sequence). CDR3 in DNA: TGCAGTGCCCAGAAGGGGTCGGGGGGCCCGGGTGAAGCTTTCTTT. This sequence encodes CSAQKGSGGPGEAFF.

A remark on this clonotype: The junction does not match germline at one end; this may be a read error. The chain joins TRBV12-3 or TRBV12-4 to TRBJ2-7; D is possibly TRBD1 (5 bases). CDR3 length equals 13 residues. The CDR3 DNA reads TGTGCCGGCAGCAAGGACACTTCCTACGAGCAGTACTTC. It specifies CAGSKDTSYEQYF.

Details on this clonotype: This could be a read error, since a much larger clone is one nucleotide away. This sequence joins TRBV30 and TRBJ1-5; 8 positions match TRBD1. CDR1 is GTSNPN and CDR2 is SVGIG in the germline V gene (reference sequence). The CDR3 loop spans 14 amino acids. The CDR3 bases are TGTGCCTGGAGCAGTACAGGGGGATATCAGCCCCGGCATTTT. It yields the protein CAWSSTGGYQPRHF.

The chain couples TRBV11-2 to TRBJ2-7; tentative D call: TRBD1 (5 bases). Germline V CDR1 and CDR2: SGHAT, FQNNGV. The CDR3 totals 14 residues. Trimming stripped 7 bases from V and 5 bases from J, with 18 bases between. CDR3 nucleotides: TGTGCCAGCATCCTGAAGGGGCAGGGCAACGAGCAGTACTTC. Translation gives CASILKGQGNEQYF. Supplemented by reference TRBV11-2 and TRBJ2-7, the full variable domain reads EAGVAQSPRYKIIEKRQSVAFWCNPISGHATLYWYQQILGQGPKLLIQFQNNGVVDDSQLPKDRFSAERLKGVDSTLKIQPAKLEDSAVYLCASILKGQGNEQYFGPGTRLTVT.

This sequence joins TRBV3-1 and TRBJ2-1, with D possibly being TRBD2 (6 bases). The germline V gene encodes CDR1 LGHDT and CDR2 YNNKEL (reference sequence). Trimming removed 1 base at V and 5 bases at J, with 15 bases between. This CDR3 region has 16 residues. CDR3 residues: CASSQVSVGGNNEQFF. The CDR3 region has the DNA TGTGCCAGCAGCCAAGTCTCAGTCGGCGGGAACAATGAGCAGTTCTTC.

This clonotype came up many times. Here the CDR3 reads CSVAGTPKNNQETQYF. CDR3 DNA: TGCAGCGTTGCAGGGACTCCCAAAAACAACCAAGAGACCCAGTACTTC. This rearrangement joins TRBV29-1 to TRBJ2-5, with D perhaps matching TRBD2 (6 bases). Germline CDR1 SQVTM, CDR2 ANQGSEA. Trimming took 4 bases from V and 0 from J, leaving 18 bases between them. The CDR3 length is 16 residues. Full variable domain (rest looked up from reference TRBV29-1 and TRBJ2-5): SAVISQKPSRDICQRGTSLTIQCQVDSQVTMMFWYRQQPGQSLTLIATANQGSEATYESGFVIDKFPISRPNLTFSTLTVSNMSPEDSSIYLCSVAGTPKNNQETQYFGPGTRLLVL.

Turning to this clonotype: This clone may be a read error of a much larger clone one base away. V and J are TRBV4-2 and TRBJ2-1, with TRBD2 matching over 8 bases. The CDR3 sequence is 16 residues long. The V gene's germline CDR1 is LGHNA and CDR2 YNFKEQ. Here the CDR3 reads CASGQGGTSSYNEQFF. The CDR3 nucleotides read TGTGCCAGCGGCCAAGGCGGGACTAGCTCCTACAATGAGCAGTTCTTC.

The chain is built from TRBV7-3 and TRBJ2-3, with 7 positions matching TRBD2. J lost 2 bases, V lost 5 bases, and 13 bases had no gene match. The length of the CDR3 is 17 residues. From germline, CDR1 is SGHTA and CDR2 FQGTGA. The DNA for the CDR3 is TGTGCCAGCAGCCCTTGGGGGGGGATTTCCGACACAGATACGCAGTATTTT. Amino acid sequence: CASSPWGGISDTDTQYF. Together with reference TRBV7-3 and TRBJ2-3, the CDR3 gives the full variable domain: GAGVSQTPSNKVTEKGKYVELRCDPISGHTALYWYRQSLGQGPEFLIYFQGTGAADDSGLPNDRFFAVRPEGSVSTLKIQRTERGDSAVYLCASSPWGGISDTDTQYFGPGTRLTVL.

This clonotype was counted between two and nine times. CDR3: CASSSIRGLPGGNQPQHF. The CDR3 DNA sequence: TGTGCCAGCAGTTCCATCCGGGGTCTACCCGGCGGCAATCAGCCCCAGCATTTT. This chain joins TRBV27 and TRBJ1-5; no firm D call. In germline, CDR1 is MNHEY, CDR2 SMNVEV (reference sequence). The CDR3 contains 18 residues. The V end lost 4 bases, the J end lost 2 bases, and 21 bases lay between the germline ends.

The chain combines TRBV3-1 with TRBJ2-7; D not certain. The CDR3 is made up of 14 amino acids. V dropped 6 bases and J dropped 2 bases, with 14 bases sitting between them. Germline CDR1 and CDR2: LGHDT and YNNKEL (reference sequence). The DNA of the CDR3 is TGTGCCAGCAGTCTCGGGTTGCACCCCTACGAGCAGTACTTC. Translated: CASSLGLHPYEQYF.

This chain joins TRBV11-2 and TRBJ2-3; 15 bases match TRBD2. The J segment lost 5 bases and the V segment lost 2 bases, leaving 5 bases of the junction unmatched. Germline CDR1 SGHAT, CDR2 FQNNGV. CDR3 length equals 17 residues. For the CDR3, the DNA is TGTGCCAGCAGCTTACTTCGGACTAGCGGGAGGGGAGATACGCAGTATTTT. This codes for CASSLLRTSGRGDTQYF.

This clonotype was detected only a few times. CDR3 in amino acids: CASWSTGGNEQFF. CDR3 DNA: TGTGCCAGCTGGTCGACTGGGGGCAATGAGCAGTTCTTC. The chain couples TRBV27 to TRBJ2-1, with D perhaps matching TRBD1 or TRBD2 (5 bases each). Germline loops: CDR1 MNHEY, CDR2 SMNVEV (reference sequence). CDR3 length: 13 amino acids. Trimming took off 8 bases at V and 6 bases at J, with 14 bases between the two ends.

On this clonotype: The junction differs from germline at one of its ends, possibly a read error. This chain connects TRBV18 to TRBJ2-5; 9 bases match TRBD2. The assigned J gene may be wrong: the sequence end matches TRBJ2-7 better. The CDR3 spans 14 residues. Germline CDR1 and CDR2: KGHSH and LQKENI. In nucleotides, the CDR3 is TGTACCAGCTCAGCTCCTAGCGGGGACTACGAGCAGTACTTC. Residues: CTSSAPSGDYEQYF.